The 10 T cell receptor beta chains given below trace back to one sample, sequenced in a study of blood T cell repertoires in COVID-19. Method: immunoSEQ multiplex PCR; TCRdb's copy keeps in-frame clones and lacks some. The sample consists of around 200,000 clones, roughly 83% of them appearing once. Sequenced material: PBMCs or T cells enriched from blood (not recorded which). The receptors originated from a man in his forties with acute COVID-19.

The chain combines TRBV4-3 with TRBJ2-7, with 7 bases aligning to TRBD2. Germline V gene lookup returns CDR1 LGHNA and CDR2 YSLEER. There are 19 residues in the CDR3. V was clipped by 0 bases and J by 2 bases; unmatched bases: 16. The CDR3 DNA reads TGCGCCAGCAGCCAAGATGTATGGGTAGCGGGCCGGACCACCTACGAGCAGTACTTC. Translation gives CASSQDVWVAGRTTYEQYF.

The chain couples TRBV7-9 to TRBJ1-4; D is perhaps TRBD1 (5 bases). V was trimmed by 2 bases and J by 7 bases, leaving 14 bases between them. Germline V gene sequence: CDR1 SEHNR, CDR2 FQNEAQ (reference sequence). The length of the CDR3 is 15 residues. In nucleotides, the CDR3 is TGTGCCAGCAGCTTAACGGTCGGGGGTGGTGAAAAACTGTTTTTT. This encodes CASSLTVGGGEKLFF.

The rearrangement joins TRBV3-1 (or the pseudogene TRBV3-2) to TRBJ1-1; 7 bases are shared with TRBD1. The CDR3 consists of 14 residues. V lost 3 bases and J lost 5; bases outside the gene matches: 6. Germline CDR1 reads LGHDT; CDR2 reads YNNKEL (reference sequence). The CDR3, as DNA: TGTGCCAGCAGCCAGGCGACAGGGCGGACTGAAGCTTTCTTT. It codes for CASSQATGRTEAFF.

The chain is built from TRBV6-5 and TRBJ1-6, with TRBD1 identical over 7 bases. V lost 7 bases to trimming and J lost 10 bases; unmatched junction nucleotides: 13. Germline V gives CDR1 MNHEY, CDR2 SVGAGI. This CDR3 has 15 residues. CDR3 sequence reads: CASTRTGALESPLHF. In nucleotides, the CDR3 is TGTGCCAGCACTCGAACAGGGGCCCTTGAATCACCCCTCCACTTT.

The chain uses TRBV5-6 and TRBJ2-2; 10 bases map to TRBD2. The V and J ends lost 5 bases and 5 bases, in that order; junction bases with no gene match: 9. Germline assignment: CDR1 SGHDT and CDR2 YYEEEE. This CDR3 region has 16 residues. The DNA of the CDR3 is TGTGCCAGCAGGAAGGGTTTAGCGGGAGGTACCGGGGAGCTGTTTTTT. Its protein is CASRKGLAGGTGELFF.

The chain has TRBV28 and TRBJ2-1; the D gene is possibly TRBD1 (6 bases). The V gene's germline CDR1 is MDHEN and CDR2 SYDVKM. Trimming left V 5 bases short and J 8 bases short, with 13 bases between. The CDR3 is made up of 13 amino acids. In DNA, the CDR3 is TGTGCCAGCAGTCCGGGACACAAGGATGAGCAGTTCTTC. The encoded protein is CASSPGHKDEQFF.

The chain links TRBV7-2 to TRBJ2-1; 11 nucleotides match TRBD2. The germline CDR1 and CDR2 sequences are SGHTA and FQGNSA. V dropped 1 base and J dropped 8; count of bases not matched to a gene: 7. The CDR3 runs 16 residues. The CDR3 sequence: CASSLVVAGGKHEQFF. CDR3 DNA: TGTGCCAGCAGCTTAGTTGTAGCGGGAGGGAAACATGAGCAGTTCTTC.

This chain joins TRBV10-2 and TRBJ1-2; D call uncertain. The V end was cut by 3 bases, the J end by 1 base, with 9 bases between. The CDR3 loop spans 14 amino acids. Germline CDR1 and CDR2: WSHSY and SAAADI. The chain's CDR3 is CASSEGRINYGYTF. CDR3 sequence (DNA): TGCGCCAGCAGTGAAGGGAGGATTAACTATGGCTACACCTTC.

The V gene is TRBV29-1, the J gene TRBJ1-5, with a weak D call TRBD1 (5 bases). Germline V gives CDR1 SQVTM, CDR2 ANQGSEA. The ends were cut back, 5 bases at V and 8 bases at J, with 13 bases in the middle. The CDR3 totals 12 residues. CDR3 amino acids: CSVLTQGEPQHF. In DNA form, the CDR3 reads TGCAGCGTTCTAACTCAGGGCGAGCCCCAGCATTTT. The full variable domain, rest sourced from reference TRBV29-1 and TRBJ1-5, is SAVISQKPSRDICQRGTSLTIQCQVDSQVTMMFWYRQQPGQSLTLIATANQGSEATYESGFVIDKFPISRPNLTFSTLTVSNMSPEDSSIYLCSVLTQGEPQHFGDGTRLSIL.

The chain couples TRBV6-5 to TRBJ2-3; D might be TRBD1 (5 bases). This CDR3 spans 15 amino acids. V lost 6 bases and J lost 2, with 15 bases in between. Germline V gene data show CDR1 as MNHEY and CDR2 as SVGAGI. The CDR3 coding sequence is TGTGCCAGCAGAGCACTCAGGGTGGACACAGATACGCAGTATTTT. Protein sequence: CASRALRVDTDTQYF.